This TCR beta chain was profiled in a study of radiotherapy plus CTLA-4 blockade in lung cancer. Study findings and constraints: Together with interferon-beta, which increased in serum after radiation, early dynamic changes in blood T cell clones were reportedly the best predictors of response.

Sequenced by immunoSEQ multiplex PCR; TCRdb stores in-frame clones only, minus some. The table has approximately 80,000 clones, around 79% seen once. In the case of this clone: The antigen is not known.

The sample in question was peripheral blood, obtained from a patient treated with radiotherapy plus ipilimumab. The clonotype was recovered from a human donor with non-small cell lung cancer whose response to radiotherapy plus ipilimumab could not be evaluated. Some clones in this sample may be carry-over from other donors' samples.

The CDR3 sequence is CASSAAGIYGYTF. CDR3 DNA sequence: TGTGCCAGCAGTGCGGCAGGGATCTATGGCTACACCTTC. The chain uses TRBV2 and TRBJ1-2, with TRBD1 as a possible D gene (5 bases). Trimming pared 4 bases from V and 4 bases from J, leaving 10 bases between. The CDR3 spans 13 residues. CDR1 and CDR2 from the germline V gene are SNHLY and FYNNEI. Combining the CDR3 with reference TRBV2 and TRBJ1-2 gives the whole variable domain EPEVTQTPSHQVTQMGQEVILRCVPISNHLYFYWYRQILGQKVEFLVSFYNNEISEKSEIFDDQFSVERPDGSNFTLKIRSTKLEDSAMYFCASSAAGIYGYTFGSGTRLTVV.